A selection of T cell receptor beta chains follows, all from one sample in a study of T cell responses to AZD1222 COVID-19 vaccine. Clones were read by immunoSEQ multiplex PCR, and TCRdb kept only the in-frame ones, dropping some. The table has around 78,000 clones, about nine tenths seen once. The source was peripheral blood, collected on day 0 of AZD1222 vaccination. These receptors came from an adult in good health. Each CDR3 is given with its conserved first and last residue. A D gene is named only where the DNA matches it firmly. Size is stated for part of the rows, as once, few or many counts, or as a class when the clone is expanded.

j_gene	v_gene	abundance	d_gene	CDR3aa	CDR3nt
TRBJ1-1	TRBV5-1	-	-	CASSLGQGGTEAFF	TGCGCCAGCAGCTTGGGCCAGGGAGGGACTGAAGCTTTCTTT
TRBJ1-3	TRBV5-1	once	TRBD1	CASSMTGGSGNTIYF	TGCGCCAGCAGCATGACAGGGGGCTCTGGAAACACCATATATTTT
TRBJ2-5	TRBV2	-	TRBD2	CASRGLADGETQYF	TGTGCCAGCAGGGGACTAGCAGACGGAGAGACCCAGTACTTC
TRBJ1-1	TRBV27	-	-	CASSLYPPHMRELMNTEAFF	TGTGCCAGCAGTTTATATCCCCCCCACATGAGGGAACTCATGAACACTGAAGCTTTCTTT
TRBJ2-7	TRBV11-1	-	-	CASSSTRNSYEQYF	TGTGCCAGCAGCTCTACAAGGAACTCCTACGAGCAGTACTTC
TRBJ2-5	TRBV29-1	-	-	CSVDPANQETQYF	TGCAGCGTTGACCCGGCTAACCAAGAGACCCAGTACTTC
TRBJ1-2	TRBV19	-	-	CASSSTWKGYGYTF	TGTGCCAGTAGTTCTACGTGGAAAGGCTATGGCTACACCTTC
TRBJ1-1	TRBV28	-	-	CATTGLTEAFF	TGTGCCACCACAGGCCTCACTGAAGCTTTCTTT
TRBJ1-4	TRBV5-1	-	-	CASSSLSMGNEKLFF	TGCGCCAGCAGCTCCCTATCAATGGGCAATGAAAAACTGTTTTTT
TRBJ1-2	TRBV5-6	-	-	CASSLGGRRSYGYTF	TGTGCCAGCAGCTTAGGCGGTAGACGGAGCTATGGCTACACCTTC
TRBJ2-7	TRBV2	-	-	CASRTRGFTYEQYF	TGTGCCAGCAGGACAAGGGGCTTTACCTACGAGCAGTACTTC
TRBJ1-5	TRBV30	-	TRBD1	CAWQDRGYQPQHF	TGTGCCTGGCAGGACAGGGGGTATCAGCCCCAGCATTTT
TRBJ1-2	TRBV19	-	-	CASSERVSGYTF	TGTGCCAGTAGTGAGCGGGTCTCCGGCTACACCTTC
TRBJ1-6	TRBV7-9	-	-	CASSSPWADNSPLHF	TGTGCCAGCAGCTCCCCGTGGGCAGATAATTCACCCCTCCACTTT
TRBJ1-5	TRBV27	-	-	CASSFPNQPQHF	TGTGCCAGCAGCTTCCCTAATCAGCCCCAGCATTTT